The TCR beta chain described here comes from a study of cytomegalovirus exposure and HLA in healthy donors. General observations from the study: Cytomegalovirus association was assigned to about 150 TCR beta chains. CMV serostatus was the sole immune exposure information available. In a later analysis, parvovirus B19, influenza, CMV and Epstein-Barr virus appeared linked to several top co-occurrence clusters. Later analysis identified 15,000 to 20,000 TCR beta sequences associated with HLA alleles, using a false discovery rate threshold of 0.05.

This PCR relied on a set of 60 Vbeta primers and 13 Jbeta primers. Assay used: immunoSEQ multiplex PCR; TCRdb lists only in-frame clones, some missing. The profile shows around 75,000 clones, around 78% of them singletons. This clone turned up a few times. Its specificity is not known. The CDR3 is 13 amino acids. V gave up 5 bases and J gave up 4 bases, with 11 bases separating them. The germline V gene encodes CDR1 SGHTA and CDR2 FQGNSA. The sample comprised PBMCs. This chain uses TRBV7-2 with TRBJ1-2; D might be TRBD1 (6 bases). The clonotype was recovered from a man aged 35 to 55 in good health and CMV-seronegative. The chain's CDR3 is CASSQEQGYGYTF. Written as DNA, the CDR3 is TGTGCCAGCAGCCAAGAACAGGGCTATGGCTACACCTTC.